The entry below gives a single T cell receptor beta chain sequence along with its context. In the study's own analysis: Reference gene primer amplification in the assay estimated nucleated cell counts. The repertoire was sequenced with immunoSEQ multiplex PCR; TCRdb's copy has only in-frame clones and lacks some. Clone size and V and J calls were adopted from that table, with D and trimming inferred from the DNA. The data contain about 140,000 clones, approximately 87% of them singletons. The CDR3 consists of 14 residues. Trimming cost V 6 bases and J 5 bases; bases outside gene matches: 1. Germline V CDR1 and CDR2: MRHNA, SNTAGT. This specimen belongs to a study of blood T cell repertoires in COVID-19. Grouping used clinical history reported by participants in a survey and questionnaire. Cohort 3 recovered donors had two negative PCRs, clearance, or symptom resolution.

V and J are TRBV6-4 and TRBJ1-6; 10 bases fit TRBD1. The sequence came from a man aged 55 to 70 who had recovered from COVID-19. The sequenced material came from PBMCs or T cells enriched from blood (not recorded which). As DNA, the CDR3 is TGTGCCAGCAGGGGGACAGGGGATAATTCACCCCTCCACTTT. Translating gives CASRGTGDNSPLHF.